A single sample is the source of the 8 T cell receptor beta chains below, sequenced in a study of beta chain features in type 1 diabetes. Sequenced material consisted of expressed TCRB transcripts (all of the isolated RNA was reverse transcribed). Clones were read by immunoSEQ multiplex PCR, and TCRdb kept only the in-frame ones, dropping some. The table has hundreds of thousands of clones, about 70% seen once. The sequenced sample was naive CD4+ T cells from blood. The receptors come from a young man in good health.

Comments on this clone: Other DNA variants within this sample encode the same CDR3. The chain has TRBV29-1 and TRBJ2-3; D is unresolved. Trimming removed 0 bases from V and 5 bases from J, with 3 bases in between. Germline CDR1 is SQVTM and CDR2 is ANQGSEA. The CDR3 contains 11 residues. CDR3 residues: CSVEEGDTQYF. Written as DNA, the CDR3 is TGCAGCGTTGAAGAAGGAGATACGCAGTATTTT.

The rearrangement links TRBV9 to TRBJ2-7, with 9 positions matching TRBD2. From germline, CDR1 is SGDLS and CDR2 YYNGEE. The CDR3 spans 14 residues. V lost 5 bases to trimming and J lost 4 bases; unmatched junction nucleotides: 7. DNA of the CDR3: TGTGCCAGCAGTAGGACTAGCGAACAATACGAGCAGTACTTC. The encoded protein is CASSRTSEQYEQYF.

The rearrangement links TRBV5-1 to TRBJ2-1, with D perhaps being TRBD1 or TRBD2 (6 bases each). Trimming shortened V by 2 bases and J by 8 bases, and 11 bases separated the two germline ends. CDR3 length: 13 residues. Per the germline V gene, CDR1 is SGHRS and CDR2 is YFSETQ. CDR3 DNA sequence: TGCGCCAGCAGCTTAATCGGGGGCGATGAGCAGTTCTTC. It codes for CASSLIGGDEQFF.

Written as DNA, the CDR3 is TGTGCCAGCAGCTTAGTCGGTGAGATGAGCTACGAGCAGTACTTC. This gives the protein CASSLVGEMSYEQYF. The J gene is TRBJ2-7, the V gene TRBV11-2; D is uncertain. The V gene lost 1 base and the J gene lost 3 bases, with 13 bases spanning the gap. The CDR3 is 15 amino acids. Germline assignment: CDR1 SGHAT and CDR2 FQNNGV.

The J gene is TRBJ1-5, the V gene TRBV30; 7 bases are a match to TRBD1. V gave up 3 bases and J gave up 3 bases; unmatched junction bases: 2. Germline V gene sequence: CDR1 GTSNPN, CDR2 SVGIG (reference sequence). The CDR3 runs 13 residues. CDR3 loop: CAWRGQNNQPQHF. CDR3 nucleotide sequence: TGTGCCTGGAGGGGACAGAACAATCAGCCCCAGCATTTT.

The chain joins TRBV7-9 to TRBJ2-3, with D maybe TRBD2 (7 bases). The germline V gene encodes CDR1 SEHNR and CDR2 FQNEAQ (reference sequence). The CDR3 is 14 residues long. V was clipped by 4 bases and J by 6 bases, with 14 bases between them. CDR3 residues: CASSYRGAGDTQYF. In DNA, the CDR3 is TGTGCCAGCAGCTACCGGGGGGCCGGGGATACGCAGTATTTT.

The chain joins TRBV5-4 to TRBJ2-3; 12 bases are a match to TRBD1. Germline loops: CDR1 SGHNT, CDR2 YYREEE (reference sequence). V gave up 2 bases and J gave up 6 bases; unmatched junction bases: 4. The CDR3 totals 15 residues. This CDR3 reads CASSFRDRGPDTQYF. In DNA, the CDR3 is TGTGCCAGCAGCTTCCGGGACAGGGGGCCGGATACGCAGTATTTT.

The rearrangement links TRBV7-2 to TRBJ2-3; 7 bases are a match to TRBD2. Germline V lookup: CDR1 SGHTA, CDR2 FQGNSA. The CDR3 is 14 residues long. The J segment lost 2 bases and the V segment lost 5 bases, leaving 4 bases of the junction unmatched. CDR3 protein: CASSPSGATDTQYF. The CDR3, as DNA: TGTGCCAGCAGCCCTAGCGGAGCCACAGATACGCAGTATTTT.